Following are 15 T cell receptor beta chains from one sample sequenced in a study of blood T cell repertoires in COVID-19. TCRdb keeps only in-frame clones here, not all; method: immunoSEQ multiplex PCR. The sample has about 35,000 clones; around four fifths are singletons. The sample taken for sequencing was peripheral blood. The source is a man aged 45 to 65 with acute or convalescent COVID-19.

The chain combines TRBV7-6 with TRBJ1-6; 7 bases agree with TRBD1. The CDR3 sequence is 14 residues long. With 5 bases clipped from V and 6 bases from J, the junction kept 4 bases outside the gene matches. CDR1 is SGHVS, CDR2 FNYEAQ, per germline. CDR3 sequence: CASSPGTVNSPLHF. The CDR3 region has the DNA TGTGCCAGCAGCCCCGGGACAGTTAATTCACCCCTCCACTTT.

This clone was observed a single time. The V call is TRBV11-2, the J call TRBJ2-1; tentatively, D is TRBD2 (6 bases). Trimming shortened V by 2 bases and J by 4 bases, and 21 bases separated the two germline ends. This CDR3 region has 18 residues. Germline CDR1 reads SGHAT; CDR2 reads FQNNGV. CDR3 protein: CASSLLSLGSLWYNEQFF. For the CDR3, the DNA is TGTGCCAGCAGCTTACTTTCCCTCGGGAGCTTATGGTACAATGAGCAGTTCTTC.

The V gene is TRBV19, the J gene TRBJ2-6; D remains ambiguous. The CDR3 has 15 residues. Germline V gene lookup returns CDR1 LNHDA and CDR2 SQIVND (reference sequence). V shed 2 bases and J shed 0 bases, with 5 bases lying between them. In nucleotides, the CDR3 is TGTGCCAGTAGTATAACAATCTCTGGGGCCAACGTCCTGACTTTC. Protein product: CASSITISGANVLTF.

CDR3 bases: TGTGCCACCAGTGATTTTTCGTACGGGACAGGTCCCCTCGGCGTTCGGGAGCAGTACTTC. Protein product: CATSDFSYGTGPLGVREQYF. The chain carries TRBV24-1 and TRBJ2-7; 8 bases are shared with TRBD1. This CDR3 has 20 residues. Germline V gene data show CDR1 as KGHDR and CDR2 as SFDVKD. V lost 1 base to trimming and J lost 7 bases; unmatched junction nucleotides: 23.

The chain links TRBV27 to TRBJ1-4; D is ambiguous. V lost 1 base, J lost 2 bases, and 8 bases lay in between. Germline V gene lookup returns CDR1 MNHEY and CDR2 SMNVEV (reference sequence). The CDR3 has 15 residues. The chain's CDR3 is CASSLWRGTNEKLFF. CDR3 coding DNA: TGTGCCAGCAGTTTATGGCGGGGTACTAATGAAAAACTGTTTTTT.

This clone showed up just once. The rearrangement joins TRBV27 to TRBJ2-3; 14 positions agree with TRBD2. The CDR3 is made up of 16 amino acids. From germline, CDR1 is MNHEY and CDR2 SMNVEV (reference sequence). Trimming took 8 bases from V and 2 from J; bases not matched to a gene: 6. Here the CDR3 reads CASRLAGGPDTDTQYF. The CDR3 coding sequence is TGTGCCAGCCGACTAGCGGGAGGGCCGGACACAGATACGCAGTATTTT.

The chain uses TRBV6-5 and TRBJ2-3; TRBD2 matches 9 bases. V shed 5 bases and J 5 bases; nucleotides not matched to a gene: 5. This CDR3 is built from 14 residues. Germline lookup yields CDR1 MNHEY and CDR2 SVGAGI. CDR3 loop: CASSSGGPGDTQYF. DNA for the CDR3: TGTGCCAGCAGTAGCGGGGGGCCGGGAGATACGCAGTATTTT.

The chain joins TRBV27 to TRBJ2-7; 9 bases align to TRBD1. Germline CDR1 MNHEY, CDR2 SMNVEV (reference sequence). After removal of 4 bases from V and 3 bases from J, the junction contained 7 bases not matched to a gene. This CDR3 spans 15 amino acids. Here the CDR3 reads CASSYGQGFLYEQYF. Here the CDR3 DNA reads TGTGCCAGCAGTTACGGACAGGGGTTTCTCTACGAGCAGTACTTC.

The chain employs TRBV10-3 and TRBJ1-6; a possible D gene is TRBD1 (5 bases). The V end was cut by 2 bases, the J end by 10 bases, with 12 bases between. Germline CDR1 reads ENHRY; CDR2 reads SYGVKD. The CDR3 runs to 14 residues. Here the CDR3 DNA reads TGTGCCATCAGTGAGGGCGGGGACGAATCACCCCTCCACTTT. It specifies CAISEGGDESPLHF.

This chain links TRBV15 with TRBJ1-5; D not certain. V was cut by 0 bases and J by 5 bases, with 23 bases left in between. The CDR3 spans 19 residues. The V gene's germline CDR1 is LNHNV and CDR2 YYDKDF (reference sequence). Here the CDR3 DNA reads TGTGCCACCAGCAGAGAATCACAGCCGCTATACGAAGAAGATCAGCCCCAGCATTTT. Translated: CATSRESQPLYEEDQPQHF.

The rearrangement uses TRBV18 and TRBJ1-2; D possibly corresponds to TRBD1 (5 bases). CDR3 length equals 15 residues. Germline V gene lookup returns CDR1 KGHSH and CDR2 LQKENI. With 4 bases removed from V and 8 bases from J, the gap between germline ends came to 20 bases. CDR3 nucleotide sequence: TGTGCCAGCTCACAAGAGACGTCGGGGGAAGACGGCTACACCTTC. Translating it yields CASSQETSGEDGYTF.

The CDR3: CASSDRTGRTNEKLFF. The CDR3 nucleotides read TGTGCCAGCAGTGACAGGACAGGGAGAACTAATGAAAAACTGTTTTTT. The chain carries TRBV25-1 and TRBJ1-4; 8 bases match TRBD1. The V and J ends lost 3 bases and 1 base, in that order; junction bases with no gene match: 4. There are 16 residues in the CDR3. Per the germline V gene, CDR1 is MGHDK and CDR2 is SYGVNS.

This rearrangement joins TRBV7-6 to TRBJ2-3; 8 nucleotides line up with TRBD1. This CDR3 comprises 15 residues. Looked up from germline, CDR1 is SGHVS and CDR2 is FNYEAQ. Germline trimming cut 5 bases from V and 4 bases from J; bases unmatched to any gene: 8. CDR3 sequence: CASSTRTGLPDTQYF. CDR3 sequence (DNA): TGTGCCAGCAGCACGCGGACAGGGCTACCAGATACGCAGTATTTT.

This chain uses TRBV9 with TRBJ2-1; TRBD2 matches at 11 bases. The germline gives CDR1 SGDLS, CDR2 YYNGEE. This CDR3 contains 22 residues. The J segment lost 0 bases and the V segment lost 3 bases, leaving 20 bases of the junction unmatched. CDR3 loop: CASSAPLGRLAGGQSSYNEQFF. The CDR3, as DNA: TGTGCCAGCAGCGCACCTCTCGGGCGGCTAGCGGGAGGCCAAAGCTCCTACAATGAGCAGTTCTTC.

This clone was found once. The rearrangement uses TRBV29-1 and TRBJ1-1; D gene unclear. CDR3 size: 14 residues. CDR1 is SQVTM and CDR2 is ANQGSEA in the germline V gene. V lost 3 bases, J lost 6 bases, and 17 bases lay in between. The CDR3 nucleotides read TGCAGCGTTGAGTACGGAGGGTATGATCCTGAAGCTTTCTTT. Protein: CSVEYGGYDPEAFF.